This T cell receptor beta chain was identified in a study of beta chain features in type 1 diabetes. Study-wide findings and caveats: Among patients with Type 1 diabetes, TCRB CDR3s were moderately but significantly shorter in every one of the four CD4+ subsets.

Since all of the isolated RNA was reverse transcribed, expressed TCRB transcripts were what got sequenced. The repertoire was sequenced with immunoSEQ multiplex PCR; TCRdb's copy has only in-frame clones and lacks some. The sample gives around 44,000 clones, around 70% of which show up once; about 2% is in the top ten. The germline V gene encodes CDR1 SQVTM and CDR2 ANQGSEA. There are 12 residues in the CDR3. The V end was cut by 6 bases, the J end by 9 bases, with 14 bases between. As for this clone: Antigen: not known.

The chain carries TRBV29-1 and TRBJ2-2; tentative D call: TRBD1 (6 bases). The sample consisted of Tregs from blood. This sequence was found in a woman younger than 30 with type 1 diabetes. This chain's CDR3 is CSVAEQGRELFF. CDR3 DNA: TGCAGCGTAGCAGAGCAGGGGAGGGAGCTGTTTTTT.